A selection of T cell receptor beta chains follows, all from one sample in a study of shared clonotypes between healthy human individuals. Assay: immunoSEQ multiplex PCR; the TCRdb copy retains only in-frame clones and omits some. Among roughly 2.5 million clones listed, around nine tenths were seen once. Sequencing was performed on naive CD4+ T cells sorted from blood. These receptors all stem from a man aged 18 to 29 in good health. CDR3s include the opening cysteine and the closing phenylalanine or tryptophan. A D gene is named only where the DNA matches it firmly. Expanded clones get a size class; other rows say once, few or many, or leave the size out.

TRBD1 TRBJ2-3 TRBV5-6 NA TGTGCCAGCAGCAACCCGGACAGGGGCGGCCGGGATACGCAGTATTTT CASSNPDRGGRDTQYF
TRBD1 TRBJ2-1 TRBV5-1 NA TGCGCCAGCAGCTTCGGACAGGGTAGTAATGAGCAGTTCTTC CASSFGQGSNEQFF
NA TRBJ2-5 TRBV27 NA TGTGCCAGCAGTTTATCCGGGATTCTAGGGACCCAGTACTTC CASSLSGILGTQYF
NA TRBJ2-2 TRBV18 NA TGTGCCAGCTCGGCGGACGGCACCGGGGAGCTGTTTTTT CASSADGTGELFF
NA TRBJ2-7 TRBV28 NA TGTGCCAGCAACAGCCAGACCTACGAGCAGTACTTC CASNSQTYEQYF
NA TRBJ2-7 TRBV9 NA TGTGCCAGCAGCGTAGCGACCGAGGGGAGCCAGTACTTC CASSVATEGSQYF
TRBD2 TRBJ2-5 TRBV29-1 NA TGCAGCGTTGAAGGCCCCCCTCGGGGGGGGGAGACCCAGTACTTC CSVEGPPRGGETQYF
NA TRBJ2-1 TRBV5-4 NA TGTGCCAGCTCTACAGTCAGGGGCCCCTACAATGAGCAGTTCTTC CASSTVRGPYNEQFF
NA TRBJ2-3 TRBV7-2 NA TGTGCCAGCAGCTTAGCGACGGGAGTCACAGATACGCAGTATTTT CASSLATGVTDTQYF
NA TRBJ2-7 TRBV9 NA TGTGCCAGCAGCGTAGAGGCAGGCAGCTCCTACGAGCAGTACTTC CASSVEAGSSYEQYF
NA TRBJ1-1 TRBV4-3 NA TGCGCCAGCAGCCAGGGGGGGAGTTTAGGCACTGAAGCTTTCTTT CASSQGGSLGTEAFF
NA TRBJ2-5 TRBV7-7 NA TGTGCTAGCAGCTTAGGCGGGACCCCCCAAGAGACCCAGTACTTC CASSLGGTPQETQYF
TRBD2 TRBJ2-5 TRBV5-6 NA TGTGCCAGCAGCGAGGGACTAGCGGGAGAGACCCAGTACTTC CASSEGLAGETQYF
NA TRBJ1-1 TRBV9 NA TGTGCCAGCAGGAGGGGGGAAGCGAACACTGAAGCTTTCTTT CASRRGEANTEAFF
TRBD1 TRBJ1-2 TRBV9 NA TGTGCCAGCAGCGTAGGTAACAGGGGCTTCCGGGGCGATGGCTACACCTTC CASSVGNRGFRGDGYTF
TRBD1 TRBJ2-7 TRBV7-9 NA TGTGCCAGCAGCTTAAAACAGGGGGCTTTCTACGAGCAGTACTTC CASSLKQGAFYEQYF
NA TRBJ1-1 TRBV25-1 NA TGTGCCAGCAGTGAATGGGGGGGGCTGGCCACTGAAGCTTTCTTT CASSEWGGLATEAFF
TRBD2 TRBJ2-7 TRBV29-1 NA TGCAGCGTTGTCCTAGGGGCTAGCGGGGGAGGCGAGCAGTACTTC CSVVLGASGGGEQYF
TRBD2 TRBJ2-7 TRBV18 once TGTGCCAGCTCACTCGGGACTAGCGGGGCCTACTCCTACGAGCAGTACTTC CASSLGTSGAYSYEQYF
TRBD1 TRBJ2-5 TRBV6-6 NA TGTGCCAGCAGTCGACAGGGGGGCGAGACCCAGTACTTC CASSRQGGETQYF
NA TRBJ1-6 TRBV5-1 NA TGCGCCAGCAGCTTGGGAGTGGGAGAGGGTTCACCCCTCCACTTT CASSLGVGEGSPLHF
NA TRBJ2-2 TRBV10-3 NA TGTGCCATCTCTTGGGAAGGGGGGGAGCTGTTTTTT CAISWEGGELFF
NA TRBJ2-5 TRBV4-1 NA TGCGCCAGCAGCCAACTCCCCCAAGAGACCCAGTACTTC CASSQLPQETQYF
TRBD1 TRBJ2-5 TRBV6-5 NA TGTGCCAGCAGTCCGGGACAGGGGACGAGGGGGACCCAGTACTTC CASSPGQGTRGTQYF
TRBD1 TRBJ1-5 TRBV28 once TGTGCCTCCGGGACAGGGGGACAGCCCCAGCATTTT CASGTGGQPQHF
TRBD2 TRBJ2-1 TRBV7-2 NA TGTGCCAGCAGCTCCGGACTAGCGGGGCATAATGAGCAGTTCTTC CASSSGLAGHNEQFF
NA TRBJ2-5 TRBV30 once TGTGCCTGGAGTGTCCGGAGGAAAGAGACCCAGTACTTC CAWSVRRKETQYF
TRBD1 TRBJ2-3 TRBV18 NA TGTGCCAGCTCAGACACAGGGGTGGCTAGCACAGATACGCAGTATTTT CASSDTGVASTDTQYF
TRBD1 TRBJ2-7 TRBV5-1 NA TGCGCCAGCAGCTTGGCCCCGACAGGGGTCCACTACGAGCAGTACTTC CASSLAPTGVHYEQYF
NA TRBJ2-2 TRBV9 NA TGTGCCAGCAGCTTTCAGAACAGGGTCGGCACCGGGGAGCTGTTTTTT CASSFQNRVGTGELFF
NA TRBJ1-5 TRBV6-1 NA TGTGCCAGCAAACAAGTCCCCCCAAGCAATCAGCCCCAGCATTTT CASKQVPPSNQPQHF
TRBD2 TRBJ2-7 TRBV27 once TGTGCCAGCAGAACTAGCGGGGGAAACTACGAGCAGTACTTC CASRTSGGNYEQYF
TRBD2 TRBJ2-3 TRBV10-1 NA TGCGCCAGCGCCTTAACGGGTGCGGGGGGCCTCTCTAGGACAGATACGCAGTATTTT CASALTGAGGLSRTDTQYF
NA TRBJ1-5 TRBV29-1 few TGCAGCGTTCTGGAGTCGGTAACCCAGCATTTT CSVLESVTQHF
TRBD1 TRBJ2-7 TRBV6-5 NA TGTGCCAGCAGAAGGGGGCGGGTGGCTCCCGAGCAGTACTTC CASRRGRVAPEQYF
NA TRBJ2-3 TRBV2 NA TGTGCCAGCAGGGACTACCTGAGCACAGATACGCAGTATTTT CASRDYLSTDTQYF
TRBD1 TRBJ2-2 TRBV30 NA TGTGCCTGGATCGCCCGGACAGGGGACACCGGGGAGCTGTTTTTT CAWIARTGDTGELFF
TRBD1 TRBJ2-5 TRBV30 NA TGTGCCTACCGGGACAGGGTTAAGGGGGAGACCCAGTACTTC CAYRDRVKGETQYF
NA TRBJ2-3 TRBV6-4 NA TGTGCCAGCTCCGTGGACGAGACTAGGGCGGCGTCTACGCAGTATTTT CASSVDETRAASTQYF
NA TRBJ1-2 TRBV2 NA TGTGCCAGCAGTGGCGGGTCGGGACTTAGGGGAGGCTACACCTTC CASSGGSGLRGGYTF
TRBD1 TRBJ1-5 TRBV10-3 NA TGTGCCATCAGTGAGTCGGACAGGGCGAACAATCAGCCCCAGCATTTT CAISESDRANNQPQHF
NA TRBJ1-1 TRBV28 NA TGTGCCAGCAGTTTATTTAGTTATTTTGAGTTTTTGAACACTGAAGCTTTCTTT CASSLFSYFEFLNTEAFF
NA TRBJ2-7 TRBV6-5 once TGTGCCAGCAGTTACTCCGACAGCTCCTACGAGCAGTACTTC CASSYSDSSYEQYF
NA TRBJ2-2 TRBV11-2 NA TGTGCCAGCAGCCGAGAGAACACCGGGGAGCTGTTTTTT CASSRENTGELFF
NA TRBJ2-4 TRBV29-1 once TGCAGCGTTGAACAACCTGGTGGGGCCAAAAACATTCAGTACTTC CSVEQPGGAKNIQYF
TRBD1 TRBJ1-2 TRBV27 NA TGTGCCAGCAGGGGGCAGGGGGCGAACAACTATGGTTACACCTTC CASRGQGANNYGYTF
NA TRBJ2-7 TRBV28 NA TGTGTCAGCAGTCCTTCGGGGTACTCGGGGTACGAGCAGTACTTC CVSSPSGYSGYEQYF
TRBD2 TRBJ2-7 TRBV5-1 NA TGCGCCAGCAGCGCCGGGACTATGGAATACGAGCAGTACTTC CASSAGTMEYEQYF